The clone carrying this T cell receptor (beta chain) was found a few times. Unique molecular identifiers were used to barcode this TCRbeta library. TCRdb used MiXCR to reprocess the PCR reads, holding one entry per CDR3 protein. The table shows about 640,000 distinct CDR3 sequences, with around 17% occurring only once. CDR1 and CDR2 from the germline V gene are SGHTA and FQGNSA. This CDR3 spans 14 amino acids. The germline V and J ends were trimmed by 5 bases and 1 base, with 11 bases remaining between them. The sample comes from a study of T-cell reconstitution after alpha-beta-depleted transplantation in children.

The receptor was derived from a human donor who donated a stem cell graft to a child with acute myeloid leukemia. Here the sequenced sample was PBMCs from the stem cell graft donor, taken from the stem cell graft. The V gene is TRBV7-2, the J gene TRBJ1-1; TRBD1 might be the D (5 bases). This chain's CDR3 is CASSPGPANTEAFF. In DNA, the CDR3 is TGTGCCAGCAGCCCGGGGCCCGCGAACACTGAAGCTTTCTTT.